This T cell receptor (beta chain) emerged from a study of cytomegalovirus exposure and HLA in healthy donors. Study-level findings and limits: In a later analysis, TCR beta V- and J-gene trimming was associated with a missense DCLRE1C variant.

Concerning this clone itself: What it binds is not known.

V was clipped by 1 base and J by 5 bases; unmatched bases: 12. The CDR3 runs 18 residues. The germline gives CDR1 SGHDN, CDR2 FVKESK. PCR used 60 Vbeta primers and 13 Jbeta primers. Only in-frame clones appear in the TCRdb table, and some are missing; sequencing was by immunoSEQ multiplex PCR. Of around 52,000 clones in the sample, 70% to 85% were seen once. The chain uses TRBV14 and TRBJ2-5; 11 positions agree with TRBD2. What was sequenced was PBMCs. This clonotype was sampled from a man aged 40-49 years in good health and CMV-seronegative. The CDR3 nucleotides are TGTGCCAGCAGCCAAGCCCTACCGGCTAGCGGGGGGTTGGAGACCCAGTACTTC. Amino acid sequence: CASSQALPASGGLETQYF.